This T cell receptor beta chain was sequenced during a study of blood T cell repertoires in COVID-19. About the research overall: COVID-19 samples, acute and convalescent, were from the United States, Italy and Spain.

Trimming removed 3 bases from V and 1 base from J; junction bases left unmatched: 5. This CDR3 spans 15 amino acids. CDR1 SEHNR and CDR2 FQNEAQ come from the germline V gene (reference sequence). Authors' analysis steps: How many nucleated cells were present was estimated from reference gene primer amplification. Produced via immunoSEQ multiplex PCR; TCRdb's table is partial and in-frame only. For V, J and clone size, that table is used; D and trimming come from the DNA. The data contain approximately 77,000 clones, over 85% of them singletons. This chain uses TRBV7-9 with TRBJ1-1; 7 positions agree with TRBD1. Sequences were obtained from peripheral blood. This receptor was taken from a man over 45 with active COVID-19. In DNA form, the CDR3 reads TGTGCCAGCAGCTTCGAGACAGGGCGGAACACTGAAGCTTTCTTT. This codes for CASSFETGRNTEAFF.